This T cell receptor (beta chain) was retrieved from a study of tumor and adjacent non-tumor tissue in lung cancer. The CDR3 is 13 amino acids. Germline values: CDR1 MNHEY, CDR2 SVGAGI. Points on this clonotype: Sequence at one end of the junction differs from germline and may be a read error.

TCRbeta libraries were built with three rounds of nested PCR, modified from ARM-PCR. TCRdb independently ran MiXCR on the multiplex PCR reads; one entry per CDR3 protein. In the table there are some 200,000 distinct CDR3 sequences, about 76% of which are singletons. This sample's RNA came from whole unsorted tissue. The sample comprised lung tumor tissue. This receptor was obtained from a man aged 55 to 70 with non-small cell lung cancer. V and J are TRBV6-5 and TRBJ1-6; D remains ambiguous. Here the CDR3 reads CASSYFELRLLHF. CDR3 DNA sequence: TGTGCCAGCAGCTACTTTGAATTAAGACTCCTCCACTTT.